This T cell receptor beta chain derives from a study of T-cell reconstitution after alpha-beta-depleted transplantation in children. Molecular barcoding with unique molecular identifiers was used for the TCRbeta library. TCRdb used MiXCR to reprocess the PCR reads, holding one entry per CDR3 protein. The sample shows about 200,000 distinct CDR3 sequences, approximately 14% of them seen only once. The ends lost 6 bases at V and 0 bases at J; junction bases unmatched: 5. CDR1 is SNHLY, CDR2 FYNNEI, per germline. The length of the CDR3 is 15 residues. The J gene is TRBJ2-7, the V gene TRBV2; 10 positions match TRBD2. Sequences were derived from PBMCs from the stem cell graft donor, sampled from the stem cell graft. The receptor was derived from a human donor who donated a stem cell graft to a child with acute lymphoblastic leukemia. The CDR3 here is CASRVLAGSSYEQYF. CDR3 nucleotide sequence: TGTGCCAGCAGGGTACTAGCGGGGAGCTCCTACGAGCAGTACTTC.